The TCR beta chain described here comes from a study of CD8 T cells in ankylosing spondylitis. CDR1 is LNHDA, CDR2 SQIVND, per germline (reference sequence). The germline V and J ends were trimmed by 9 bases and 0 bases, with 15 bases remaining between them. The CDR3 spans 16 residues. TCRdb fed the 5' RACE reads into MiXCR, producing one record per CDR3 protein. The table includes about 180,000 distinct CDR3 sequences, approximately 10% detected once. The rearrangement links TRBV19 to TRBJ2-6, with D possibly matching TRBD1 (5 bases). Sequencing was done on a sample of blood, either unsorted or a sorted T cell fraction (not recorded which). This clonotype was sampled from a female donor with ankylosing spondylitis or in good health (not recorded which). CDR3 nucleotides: TGTGCCAGCACACAGGTTCCGTACTCTGGGGCCAACGTCCTGACTTTC. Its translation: CASTQVPYSGANVLTF.